One and the same sample provided the 17 T cell receptor beta chains below, sequenced in a study of T cell responses to AZD1222 COVID-19 vaccine. TCRdb keeps only in-frame clones here, not all; method: immunoSEQ multiplex PCR. The repertoire includes 55,000 to 65,000 clones, roughly 89% of them detected once, and 5% to 6.5% sits in the top ten. Sequenced here: peripheral blood, sampled 28 days after the second AZD1222 dose. The receptor source for this set is an adult who received the AZD1222 COVID-19 vaccine.

The CDR3 spells CASSVGSQPSYEQYF. The CDR3 DNA reads as TGTGCCAGCAGCGTCGGAAGCCAGCCCTCCTACGAGCAGTACTTC. V and J are TRBV9 and TRBJ2-7; D ambiguous. V was clipped by 2 bases and J by 0 bases, with 12 bases between them. The CDR3 contains 15 residues. Germline V gene data show CDR1 as SGDLS and CDR2 as YYNGEE.

The CDR3 protein is CAVGRGLEAEQYF. The CDR3 region has the DNA TGTGCCGTCGGGAGAGGACTAGAAGCCGAGCAGTACTTC. The J gene is TRBJ2-7, the V gene TRBV10-3; TRBD2 aligns across 7 bases. J was trimmed by 6 bases and V by 11 bases; bases with no gene match: 13. The CDR3 sequence is 13 residues long. Germline CDR1 reads ENHRY; CDR2 reads SYGVKD.

This clone appeared a single time. This chain connects TRBV19 to TRBJ1-1; 8 nucleotides align to TRBD1. The CDR3 length is 13 residues. Trimming removed 6 bases from V and 4 bases from J; junction bases left unmatched: 4. CDR1 is LNHDA and CDR2 is SQIVND in the germline V gene (reference sequence). CDR3 DNA: TGTGCCAGTAGGACAGGGGAGTTCACTGAAGCTTTCTTT. As protein: CASRTGEFTEAFF.

CDR3 DNA: TGTGCCAGCACCTCCCCGGGCGGGGGGGACACTGAAGCTTTCTTT. Residues: CASTSPGGGDTEAFF. The V gene is TRBV6-5, the J gene TRBJ1-1, with a weak D call TRBD1 (5 bases). Germline-derived CDR1 and CDR2 are MNHEY and SVGAGI. V was cut by 7 bases and J by 3 bases, with 18 bases left in between. This CDR3 has 15 amino acids.

The CDR3 DNA is TGCGCCAGCAGCTTGTATGGGGACCCAAGTCAGCCCCAGCATTTT. The encoded protein is CASSLYGDPSQPQHF. The rearrangement links TRBV5-1 to TRBJ1-5, with D possibly TRBD1 on 5 matching bases. Trimming removed 1 base from V and 6 bases from J, with 14 bases in between. The CDR3 is made up of 15 amino acids. The germline CDR1 and CDR2 sequences are SGHRS and YFSETQ. Combining the CDR3 with reference TRBV5-1 and TRBJ1-5 gives the whole variable domain KAGVTQTPRYLIKTRGQQVTLSCSPISGHRSVSWYQQTPGQGLQFLFEYFSETQRNKGNFPGRFSGRQFSNSRSEMNVSTLELGDSALYLCASSLYGDPSQPQHFGDGTRLSIL.

The chain combines TRBV3-1 (or the pseudogene TRBV3-2) with TRBJ2-3; 11 bases match TRBD2. This CDR3 contains 14 residues. The V and J ends lost 8 bases and 5 bases, in that order; junction bases with no gene match: 6. Germline lookup yields CDR1 LGHDT and CDR2 YNNKEL (reference sequence). DNA of the CDR3: TGTGCCAGCGACCCCGGGACTAGCGGAGATACGCAGTATTTT. Translated: CASDPGTSGDTQYF.

This clone was detected once. CDR3 loop: CASEPPAGRGVTDTQYF. The CDR3, as DNA: TGTGCCAGCGAGCCCCCCGCTGGGCGGGGGGTCACAGATACGCAGTATTTT. V and J are TRBV3-1 (or the pseudogene TRBV3-2) and TRBJ2-3, with 8 positions matching TRBD2. V was pared by 8 bases and J by 2 bases, with 15 bases of the junction left unmatched. Germline lookup yields CDR1 LGHDT and CDR2 YNNKEL (reference sequence). This CDR3 has 17 amino acids.

This chain uses TRBV2 with TRBJ2-5; 9 positions match TRBD1. V lost 2 bases to trimming and J lost 5 bases; unmatched junction nucleotides: 9. Germline CDR1 and CDR2: SNHLY and FYNNEI. This CDR3 comprises 16 residues. The CDR3 loop reads CASSEMGTGQGETQYF. CDR3 coding DNA: TGTGCCAGCAGTGAAATGGGGACAGGACAGGGGGAGACCCAGTACTTC. The whole variable domain, filled in from reference TRBV2 and TRBJ2-5, reads EPEVTQTPSHQVTQMGQEVILRCVPISNHLYFYWYRQILGQKVEFLVSFYNNEISEKSEIFDDQFSVERPDGSNFTLKIRSTKLEDSAMYFCASSEMGTGQGETQYFGPGTRLLVL.

V and J are TRBV7-9 and TRBJ1-4; D not certain. The CDR3 extends over 12 amino acids. Germline CDR1 is SEHNR and CDR2 is FQNEAQ (reference sequence). V lost 6 bases, J lost 3 bases, and 5 bases lay in between. This CDR3 reads CASSRPNEKLFF. CDR3 nucleotide sequence: TGTGCCAGCAGTCGGCCTAATGAAAAACTGTTTTTT.

The V gene is TRBV12-5, the J gene TRBJ1-4; D call uncertain. Germline values: CDR1 LGHNT, CDR2 FRNRAP. The CDR3 is 16 amino acids. Trimming pared 1 base from V and 8 bases from J, leaving 17 bases between. The CDR3 DNA sequence: TGTGCTAGTGGTTTGGCTACCTCTCCGGGTCAGGAAAAACTGTTTTTT. This codes for CASGLATSPGQEKLFF. Supplemented by reference TRBV12-5 and TRBJ1-4, the full variable domain reads DARVTQTPRHKVTEMGQEVTMRCQPILGHNTVFWYRQTMMQGLELLAYFRNRAPLDDSGMPKDRFSAEMPDATLATLKIQPSEPRDSAVYFCASGLATSPGQEKLFFGSGTQLSVL.

The genes are TRBV28 and TRBJ2-7; no firm D call. The CDR3 contains 12 residues. V lost 6 bases, J lost 6 bases, and 12 bases lay in between. Germline-derived CDR1 and CDR2 are MDHEN and SYDVKM. DNA of the CDR3: TGTGCCAGCAGCCTCAATGGCCGCGAGCAGTACTTC. It encodes CASSLNGREQYF.

The chain links TRBV11-2 to TRBJ2-2, with D possibly matching TRBD2 (5 bases). Trimming took off 5 bases at V and 0 bases at J, with 16 bases between the two ends. Germline CDR1 reads SGHAT; CDR2 reads FQNNGV. This CDR3 contains 17 residues. The CDR3 DNA is TGTGCCAGCAGCCAAGCCGGACTCTACGCGAACACCGGGGAGCTGTTTTTT. Residues: CASSQAGLYANTGELFF.

The rearrangement joins TRBV28 to TRBJ1-3, with D possibly TRBD1 on 6 matching bases. From germline, CDR1 is MDHEN and CDR2 SYDVKM. This CDR3 is built from 16 residues. V was pared by 3 bases and J by 2 bases, with 14 bases between. The CDR3 region has the DNA TGTGCCAGCAGTTTTAGGGGGGGGCGGACTGGAAACACCATATATTTT. Its translation is CASSFRGGRTGNTIYF.

The rearrangement links TRBV28 to TRBJ2-7; TRBD1 or TRBD2 may be the D gene (5 bases each). The CDR3 runs to 15 residues. V was pared by 2 bases and J by 3 bases, with 14 bases between. Per the germline V gene, CDR1 is MDHEN and CDR2 is SYDVKM. The CDR3 reads CASSLTGASIYEQYF. The CDR3 DNA is TGTGCCAGCAGTTTAACCGGGGCCTCCATCTACGAGCAGTACTTC.

The V gene is TRBV7-2, the J gene TRBJ2-7, with a possible D match to TRBD2 (6 bases). The CDR3 extends over 15 amino acids. Deletions cut 5 bases from V and 3 bases from J, with 17 bases between. The germline CDR1 and CDR2 sequences are SGHTA and FQGNSA. The CDR3 sequence is CASSLSGGRGYEQYF. CDR3 in DNA: TGTGCCAGCAGCCTCAGTGGCGGGCGGGGCTACGAGCAGTACTTC. The variable domain in full, completed from reference TRBV7-2 and TRBJ2-7, reads GAGVSQSPSNKVTEKGKDVELRCDPISGHTALYWYRQSLGQGLEFLIYFQGNSAPDKSGLPSDRFSAERTGGSVSTLTIQRTQQEDSAVYLCASSLSGGRGYEQYFGPGTRLTVT.

The table lists this clone with a count of one. This chain uses TRBV13 with TRBJ1-6, with a weak D call TRBD1 (6 bases). CDR3 size: 16 residues. The germline V and J ends were trimmed by 5 bases and 0 bases, with 11 bases remaining between them. Germline V lookup: CDR1 PRHDT, CDR2 FYEKMQ (reference sequence). The CDR3 DNA reads as TGTGCCAGCAGCCTATACAGGGACTCCTATAATTCACCCCTCCACTTT. Its protein product is CASSLYRDSYNSPLHF. Full variable domain (missing parts from reference TRBV13 and TRBJ1-6): AAGVIQSPRHLIKEKRETATLKCYPIPRHDTVYWYQQGPGQDPQFLISFYEKMQSDKGSIPDRFSAQQFSDYHSELNMSSLELGDSALYFCASSLYRDSYNSPLHFGNGTRLTVT.

This chain uses TRBV6-6 with TRBJ1-5, with TRBD1 matching over 10 bases. The J segment lost 3 bases and the V segment lost 6 bases, leaving 5 bases of the junction unmatched. Germline V gene sequence: CDR1 MNHNY, CDR2 SVGAGI (reference sequence). The CDR3 loop spans 15 amino acids. CDR3 loop: CASSQTGGYNQPQHF. DNA of the CDR3: TGTGCCAGCAGCCAGACAGGGGGCTACAATCAGCCCCAGCATTTT.